These T cell receptor beta chains were read from a single sample in a study of shared clonotypes between healthy human individuals. Sequencing was performed with immunoSEQ multiplex PCR; in TCRdb, only in-frame clones are kept and a portion is missing. The sample lists about 2.1 million clones, 90% to 95% occurring once. Sequencing was performed on naive CD8+ T cells from PBMCs. Receptor source: a young man in good health. Some clones in this sample may be carry-over from other donors' samples. Each CDR3 is given with its conserved first and last residue. The D gene is left open where the match is weak.

v_gene: TRBV7-8; d_gene: -; CDR3aa: CASSLVDATYEQYF
v_gene: TRBV19; d_gene: -; CDR3aa: CASSARTAANYGYTF
v_gene: TRBV5-6; d_gene: -; CDR3aa: CASSLEGWRHGELFF
v_gene: TRBV9; d_gene: TRBD1; CDR3aa: CASSGGTGLSAYEQYF
v_gene: TRBV9; d_gene: TRBD2; CDR3aa: CASSVDFGLAYEQYF
v_gene: TRBV7-8; d_gene: TRBD2; CDR3aa: CASSLAEREGSYEQYF
v_gene: TRBV9; d_gene: -; CDR3aa: CASSSHWSDQPQHF
v_gene: TRBV6-6; d_gene: -; CDR3aa: CASSYAYQETQYF
v_gene: TRBV7-9; d_gene: TRBD2; CDR3aa: CASSLAGPLAGRSYEQYF
v_gene: TRBV28; d_gene: TRBD1; CDR3aa: CASRGGQGRPYEQYF
v_gene: TRBV9; d_gene: TRBD2; CDR3aa: CASSVAGGTTGELFF
v_gene: TRBV29-1; d_gene: TRBD1; CDR3aa: CSAPGQGRDEQFF
v_gene: TRBV27; d_gene: -; CDR3aa: CASSLIYGRPETQYF
v_gene: TRBV19; d_gene: TRBD2; CDR3aa: CASSPVRLAADTQYF
v_gene: TRBV29-1; d_gene: -; CDR3aa: CSVDPNPQETQYF
v_gene: TRBV6-4; d_gene: -; CDR3aa: CASSEHLASEQFF
v_gene: TRBV7-9; d_gene: TRBD1; CDR3aa: CASSLVQGNVYEQYF
v_gene: TRBV9; d_gene: -; CDR3aa: CASSVATLGEQYF
v_gene: TRBV4-3; d_gene: -; CDR3aa: CASSQEPPPVQSYEQYF
v_gene: TRBV5-6; d_gene: TRBD1; CDR3aa: CASLRTGDYEQYF
v_gene: TRBV27; d_gene: TRBD2; CDR3aa: CASSLDPLAEAYEQYF
v_gene: TRBV9; d_gene: TRBD1; CDR3aa: CASSGQGYEQYF
v_gene: TRBV28; d_gene: -; CDR3aa: CASSLDRSYGYTF
v_gene: TRBV4-1; d_gene: -; CDR3aa: CASSQESRGPEAFF
v_gene: TRBV11-2; d_gene: -; CDR3aa: CASSLRPRGANNEQFF
v_gene: TRBV4-1; d_gene: -; CDR3aa: CASSPVGGPFNEQFF
v_gene: TRBV6-4; d_gene: -; CDR3aa: CASAVWRWSTIEKLFF
v_gene: TRBV15; d_gene: TRBD1; CDR3aa: CATSRDDRANQPQHF
v_gene: TRBV7-9; d_gene: TRBD2; CDR3aa: CASSRAGEDYEQYF
v_gene: TRBV7-8; d_gene: TRBD2; CDR3aa: CASSHQREGVSREQFF
v_gene: TRBV6-5; d_gene: -; CDR3aa: CASSSSDSYTDTQYF
v_gene: TRBV29-1; d_gene: TRBD2; CDR3aa: CSVEGLAGGVYNEQFF
v_gene: TRBV7-9; d_gene: TRBD2; CDR3aa: CASSLAYGTNYNEQFF
v_gene: TRBV11-2; d_gene: -; CDR3aa: CASTSPFEVPQYF
v_gene: TRBV4-2; d_gene: -; CDR3aa: CASSQDLRGPLVEQFF
v_gene: TRBV7-9; d_gene: TRBD1; CDR3aa: CASSPPDRVQETQYF
v_gene: TRBV5-6; d_gene: -; CDR3aa: CASSLGVGHEAFF
v_gene: TRBV6-5; d_gene: -; CDR3aa: CASSYTTPHEQFF
v_gene: TRBV7-6; d_gene: TRBD2; CDR3aa: CASSLDWGGTYEQYF
v_gene: TRBV10-3; d_gene: -; CDR3aa: CASKLGTDINQPQHF
v_gene: TRBV27; d_gene: TRBD1; CDR3aa: CASSPETGDHGQPQHF
v_gene: TRBV7-9; d_gene: -; CDR3aa: CASSFTVYNEQFF
v_gene: TRBV27; d_gene: TRBD1; CDR3aa: CASSPPGMRDRDNEQFF
v_gene: TRBV5-1; d_gene: -; CDR3aa: CASSGTLVQDLSYEQYF
v_gene: TRBV30; d_gene: TRBD2; CDR3aa: CAWNHGPGLAEQETQYF
v_gene: TRBV9; d_gene: TRBD1; CDR3aa: CASSDDPTGGLKDEQYF
v_gene: TRBV6-5; d_gene: -; CDR3aa: CASSYLALRDEQFF
v_gene: TRBV6-1; d_gene: TRBD1; CDR3aa: CASSTRQGVNTEAFF
v_gene: TRBV27; d_gene: -; CDR3aa: CASSLGSGYNEQFF
v_gene: TRBV11-2; d_gene: -; CDR3aa: CASRNDPFEAFF
v_gene: TRBV5-1; d_gene: TRBD2; CDR3aa: CASGLVGERGDNEQFF
v_gene: TRBV7-9; d_gene: -; CDR3aa: CASSFGTSTDTQYF
v_gene: TRBV5-6; d_gene: -; CDR3aa: CASSLVARYTEAFF
v_gene: TRBV27; d_gene: -; CDR3aa: CASSLGRQNEQFF
v_gene: TRBV7-8; d_gene: -; CDR3aa: CASSPYKTEAFF
v_gene: TRBV6-1; d_gene: -; CDR3aa: CASSEDRTLETQYF
v_gene: TRBV10-3; d_gene: TRBD2; CDR3aa: CAIITTSGSRQETQYF
v_gene: TRBV5-4; d_gene: -; CDR3aa: CASSFSWRVGETQYF
v_gene: TRBV4-2; d_gene: -; CDR3aa: CASSPTAQNTIYF